A single sample gave rise to the 24 T cell receptor beta chains below, sequenced in a study of T cells after yellow fever vaccination. MiXCR, applied by TCRdb to the 5' RACE reads, yields one record per CDR3 protein. The sample includes about 130,000 distinct CDR3 sequences, under 8.5% of them seen just once. The specimen comprised CD4+ T cells sorted from PBMCs, sampled 10 days after the first yellow fever vaccination. The source is a man in his late teens or twenties who received the YFV17D yellow fever vaccine.

The sample holds many counts of this clonotype. The chain couples TRBV20-1 to TRBJ2-6; D uncertain. Germline CDR1 is DFQATT and CDR2 is SNEGSKA (reference sequence). Between the trimmed V and J ends, which lost 1 base and 1 base, there was a span of 5 bases. The CDR3 contains 14 residues. The CDR3 nucleotides read TGCAGTGCTAGAGCCGATTCTGGGGCCAACGTCCTGACTTTC. Amino acid sequence: CSARADSGANVLTF.

This clonotype has a handful of counts. The chain links TRBV5-1 to TRBJ2-5; 7 bases map to TRBD1. After removal of 4 bases from V and 5 bases from J, the junction contained 11 bases not matched to a gene. Germline CDR1 reads SGHRS; CDR2 reads YFSETQ. CDR3 length equals 15 residues. The CDR3 sequence: CASSTNRGNRETQYF. CDR3 bases: TGCGCCAGCAGCACGAACAGGGGAAACAGGGAGACCCAGTACTTC.

The sample holds many counts of this clonotype. The chain combines TRBV6-1 with TRBJ2-5, with D perhaps being TRBD1 or TRBD2 (6 bases each). With 8 bases removed from V and 5 bases from J, the gap between germline ends came to 18 bases. Germline-derived CDR1 and CDR2 are MNHNS and SASEGT. The CDR3 loop spans 14 amino acids. CDR3 nucleotides: TGTGCCAGCCGTCGGAGGGGGTCCTGGGAGACCCAGTACTTC. Residues: CASRRRGSWETQYF.

This clonotype was counted between two and nine times. J is TRBJ1-2 and V is TRBV5-1; 10 nucleotides match TRBD1. The length of the CDR3 is 17 residues. Trimming removed 2 bases from V and 0 bases from J; junction bases left unmatched: 7. Germline CDR1 SGHRS, CDR2 YFSETQ. CDR3 nucleotide sequence: TGCGCCAGCAGCTTAAATCCTGACAGGGGGCCTAACTATGGCTACACCTTC. This codes for CASSLNPDRGPNYGYTF.

This clonotype has a count of ten or more. The chain joins TRBV6-1 to TRBJ1-3, with D tentatively TRBD1 (5 bases). The CDR3 is 16 residues long. Trimming took off 0 bases at V and 2 bases at J, with 11 bases between the two ends. The V gene's germline CDR1 is MNHNS and CDR2 SASEGT. This CDR3 reads CASSEARGLAGNTIYF. DNA of the CDR3: TGTGCCAGCAGTGAAGCGAGGGGATTAGCTGGAAACACCATATATTTT.

Concerning this clonotype itself: Possible read error: a much larger clone is one base away. The chain recombines TRBV28 with TRBJ1-2; D not certain. The germline V and J ends were trimmed by 4 bases and 3 bases, with 9 bases remaining between them. The CDR3 covers 13 residues. Germline V gives CDR1 MDHEN, CDR2 SYDVKM. This CDR3 reads CASSSHGHYGYTF. The CDR3 DNA sequence: TGTGCCAGCAGTTCCCACGGTCACTATGGCTACACCTTC.

This clonotype was detected many times. The V gene is TRBV5-1, the J gene TRBJ2-3; D call uncertain. Germline assignment: CDR1 SGHRS and CDR2 YFSETQ. The CDR3 sequence is 16 residues long. Deletions cut 2 bases from V and 6 bases from J, with 19 bases between. CDR3 sequence: CASSFGRTAGDDTQYF. CDR3 DNA: TGCGCCAGCAGCTTCGGGCGCACGGCAGGCGATGATACGCAGTATTTT. The full variable domain, completed using reference TRBV5-1 and TRBJ2-3, is KAGVTQTPRYLIKTRGQQVTLSCSPISGHRSVSWYQQTPGQGLQFLFEYFSETQRNKGNFPGRFSGRQFSNSRSEMNVSTLELGDSALYLCASSFGRTAGDDTQYFGPGTRLTVL.

This clonotype has ten or more counts. V gene TRBV6-1 combines with J gene TRBJ2-5; D is possibly TRBD1 (6 bases). In germline, CDR1 is MNHNS, CDR2 SASEGT. V was pared by 7 bases and J by 4 bases, with 13 bases between. The CDR3 has 13 residues. CDR3 DNA sequence: TGTGCCAGCACCCCAGGGGTGCGAGAGACCCAGTACTTC. It is translated as CASTPGVRETQYF.

This clonotype was detected ten times or more. The chain couples TRBV7-2 to TRBJ1-2, with D uncertain. The V end lost 2 bases, the J end lost 2 bases, and 9 bases lay between the germline ends. This CDR3 has 14 residues. Germline loops: CDR1 SGHTA, CDR2 FQGNSA. This CDR3 is CASSLLVRNYGYTF. DNA of the CDR3: TGTGCCAGCAGCTTATTAGTCAGGAACTATGGCTACACCTTC.

In this sample, this clonotype turned up many times. The chain is built from TRBV5-1 and TRBJ2-3; D uncertain. The V gene's germline CDR1 is SGHRS and CDR2 YFSETQ. V dropped 2 bases and J dropped 3 bases, with 4 bases sitting between them. The CDR3 consists of 12 residues. This CDR3 is CASSLATDTQYF. The CDR3, as DNA: TGCGCCAGCAGCTTAGCTACAGATACGCAGTATTTT.

This clonotype was observed many times. This chain joins TRBV4-2 and TRBJ2-7, with TRBD2 identical over 7 bases. J lost 4 bases, V lost 2 bases, and 8 bases had no gene match. In germline, CDR1 is LGHNA, CDR2 YNFKEQ. The length of the CDR3 is 15 residues. The CDR3 loop is CASSQTVGGEYEQYF. Written as DNA, the CDR3 is TGTGCCAGCAGCCAAACCGTGGGGGGGGAATACGAGCAGTACTTC.

This clonotype was recorded a few times. The chain has TRBV12-3 or TRBV12-4 and TRBJ2-2; 11 positions match TRBD2. V dropped 8 bases and J dropped 4; count of bases not matched to a gene: 9. This CDR3 has 16 residues. For the CDR3, the DNA is TGTGCCAGCCGACTAGCGGGGACATCCCTCACCGGGGAGCTGTTTTTT. Translating it yields CASRLAGTSLTGELFF.

This clonotype has just a few counts. The chain carries TRBV27 and TRBJ2-2, with a possible D match to TRBD1 (6 bases). The length of the CDR3 is 16 residues. V was cut by 5 bases and J by 5 bases, with 18 bases left in between. Germline V CDR1 and CDR2: MNHEY, SMNVEV (reference sequence). CDR3 sequence reads: CASSKEQGIRTGELFF. The CDR3 DNA is TGTGCCAGCAGTAAGGAACAGGGAATAAGGACCGGGGAGCTGTTTTTT.

This clonotype has at least ten counts. The rearrangement uses TRBV7-3 and TRBJ1-1; TRBD1 is a possible D gene (5 bases). The CDR3 consists of 14 residues. V dropped 1 base and J dropped 4 bases, with 10 bases sitting between them. Germline CDR1 is SGHTA and CDR2 is FQGTGA. In DNA, the CDR3 is TGTGCCAGCAGCTTAATGGGGGAAAGCACTGAAGCTTTCTTT. The encoded protein is CASSLMGESTEAFF.

The CDR3 here is CASSQAGGSNEKLFF. The DNA of the CDR3 is TGTGCCAGCAGCCAAGCAGGGGGATCAAATGAAAAACTGTTTTTT. The chain is built from TRBV4-2 and TRBJ1-4; 7 nucleotides match TRBD1. The CDR3 totals 15 residues. Germline V gene lookup returns CDR1 LGHNA and CDR2 YNFKEQ. Unmatched junction bases numbered 4, after V lost 1 base and J lost 5 bases.

This clonotype was counted at least ten times. This chain uses TRBV11-1 with TRBJ2-1; 8 nucleotides match TRBD2. CDR1 and CDR2 from the germline V gene are SGHAT and FQDESV (reference sequence). J lost 1 base, V lost 5 bases, and 13 bases had no gene match. CDR3 size: 18 residues. As DNA, the CDR3 is TGTGCCAGCAGCCCAAACCTAGCGGGCCCAATATCCTACAATGAGCAGTTCTTC. Translation: CASSPNLAGPISYNEQFF.

This clonotype was detected ten times or more. This sequence joins TRBV20-1 and TRBJ2-2; 7 bases match TRBD1. The CDR3 runs 14 residues. The ends lost 4 bases at V and 3 bases at J; junction bases unmatched: 5. Germline CDR1 and CDR2: DFQATT and SNEGSKA (reference sequence). In nucleotides, the CDR3 is TGCAGTGCTATTGGAGACAGGGACACCGGGGAGCTGTTTTTT. As protein: CSAIGDRDTGELFF.

This clonotype was recorded at least ten times. The genes are TRBV5-4 and TRBJ2-5, with D possibly matching TRBD1 (5 bases). The CDR3 contains 14 residues. The germline V gene has CDR1 SGHNT and CDR2 YYREEE (reference sequence). Trimming left V 0 bases short and J 5 bases short, with 11 bases between. The CDR3 region is CASSLVSGYETQYF. The CDR3 DNA follows: TGTGCCAGCAGCTTGGTTTCAGGGTATGAGACCCAGTACTTC.

In this sample, this clonotype turned up many times. The chain employs TRBV3-1 and TRBJ2-7, with 7 bases that match TRBD2. The CDR3 consists of 17 residues. Germline loops: CDR1 LGHDT, CDR2 YNNKEL (reference sequence). V was pared by 5 bases and J by 2 bases, with 15 bases of the junction left unmatched. This chain's CDR3 is CASSKTADPGRPYEQYV. The CDR3 nucleotides read TGTGCCAGCAGCAAAACGGCCGACCCCGGGAGGCCCTACGAGCAGTACGTC.

This clonotype was counted many times. The genes are TRBV4-3 and TRBJ1-2; 8 positions match TRBD1. Germline CDR1 LGHNA, CDR2 YSLEER. The CDR3 length is 15 residues. J was trimmed by 0 bases and V by 6 bases; bases with no gene match: 6. This chain's CDR3 is CASRAQGQANYGYTF. As DNA, the CDR3 is TGCGCCAGCAGGGCCCAGGGACAGGCTAACTATGGCTACACCTTC.

This clonotype has a count of ten or more. The V gene is TRBV5-8, the J gene TRBJ1-1; 8 bases fit TRBD1. This CDR3 comprises 15 residues. V trimming: 4 bases; J trimming: 1 base; junction bases outside the gene matches: 6. Germline loops: CDR1 SGHTS, CDR2 YDEGEE. CDR3 in DNA: TGTGCCAGCAGCCTTACGCAGGGGGCGAACACTGAAGCTTTCTTT. Translation: CASSLTQGANTEAFF.

As regards this clonotype: A read error is possible here, since a much larger clone lies one base away. The chain combines TRBV9 with TRBJ2-3; 13 bases line up with TRBD2. Germline V CDR1 and CDR2: SGDLS, YYNGEE. This CDR3 contains 17 residues. CDR3 coding DNA: TGTACCAGCAGCGTAGTGGCGACTAGCGGGGGGACAGATACGCAGTATTTT. Translating it yields CTSSVVATSGGTDTQYF.

The chain uses TRBV20-1 and TRBJ2-3; 11 bases align to TRBD2. With V trimmed by 5 bases and J by 9 bases, 13 bases remained unmatched. CDR1 and CDR2 from the germline V gene are DFQATT and SNEGSKA (reference sequence). This CDR3 comprises 15 residues. The CDR3 spells CSAPGTSGEAGTQYF. CDR3 sequence (DNA): TGCAGTGCTCCGGGGACTAGCGGAGAAGCGGGGACGCAGTATTTT.

This clonotype came up many times. The chain combines TRBV3-1 with TRBJ2-1; 12 positions agree with TRBD1. The CDR3 contains 14 residues. Germline lookup yields CDR1 LGHDT and CDR2 YNNKEL (reference sequence). V lost 4 bases, J lost 8 bases, and 3 bases stayed unmatched. The CDR3 nucleotides are TGTGCCAGCAGCCTCGGGACAGGGGGCTATGAGCAGTTCTTC. This translates into CASSLGTGGYEQFF.